The clone carrying this T cell receptor beta chain was observed many times. From around 440 ng of RNA, a library with molecular barcoded alpha/delta and beta/gamma adaptors was made. TCRdb itself ran the reads through MiXCR, one entry per CDR3 protein. The repertoire holds roughly 38,000 distinct CDR3 sequences, with about 13% as singletons. This sample was taken from a study of read filtering for tumor transcriptome and immune sequencing. With 2 bases clipped from V and 8 bases from J, the junction kept 16 bases outside the gene matches. Germline V gives CDR1 DFQATT, CDR2 SNEGSKA (reference sequence). The length of the CDR3 is 17 residues.

The rearrangement uses TRBV20-1 and TRBJ2-1; TRBD2 matches 9 bases. The sequence was obtained from a donor at least 40 years old with multiple myeloma. The sequencing sample was made of a population of CD138-negative cells sorted from bone marrow. This CDR3 is CSARHFIAGGSVYEQFF. DNA for the CDR3: TGCAGTGCTAGACACTTTATTGCGGGAGGGAGTGTTTATGAGCAGTTCTTC.